The clone carrying this T cell receptor (beta chain) has ten or more counts. Its target is unknown. TCRdb passed the reads through MiXCR, listing each CDR3 protein once. This table holds 450,000 to 650,000 distinct CDR3 sequences, 26% found once. The CDR3 contains 14 residues. The ends lost 4 bases at V and 1 base at J; junction bases unmatched: 4. Germline assignment: CDR1 SGHTA and CDR2 FQGNSA. This entry comes from a study of T cell repertoires in cytomegalovirus infection. Findings of the study overall: The cumulative frequency of public TCR beta families distinguished individuals who carried CMV together with the relevant HLA.

Material: PBMCs. The chain recombines TRBV7-2 with TRBJ2-7; TRBD1 aligns across 7 bases. The receptor comes from a human donor in good health (CMV status not recorded). Some clones in this sample may be carry-over from other donors' samples. DNA of the CDR3: TGTGCCAGCAGCTGGACAGGACGGTCCTACGAGCAGTACTTC. As protein: CASSWTGRSYEQYF. The whole variable domain, remainder taken from reference TRBV7-2 and TRBJ2-7, is GAGVSQSPSNKVTEKGKDVELRCDPISGHTALYWYRQSLGQGLEFLIYFQGNSAPDKSGLPSDRFSAERTGGSVSTLTIQRTQQEDSAVYLCASSWTGRSYEQYFGPGTRLTVT.